Described below is a single TCR beta chain sequence and its context. Looked up from germline, CDR1 is SGHDT and CDR2 is YYEEEE. The CDR3 length is 18 residues. The J segment lost 8 bases and the V segment lost 0 bases, leaving 15 bases of the junction unmatched. The data derive from a study of blood T cell repertoires in COVID-19. Study summary: Specimens from acute and convalescent COVID-19 originated in the United States, Italy and Spain. Sample material is recorded as cDNA or gDNA derived from T cells, B-cell-depleted T cells, or PBMCs.

Original analysis: Reference gene primer amplification gave estimated nucleated cell counts. Using immunoSEQ multiplex PCR, the repertoire was profiled, and TCRdb retains in-frame clones only, with some absent. V and J calls and clone size are copied from that table; D and trimming were computed from the DNA. The table lists about 220,000 clones, about nine tenths of them singletons. The TCR was taken from a young man who had recovered from COVID-19. This chain connects TRBV5-6 to TRBJ1-2; 11 positions match TRBD1. The specimen sequenced was peripheral blood. CDR3 coding DNA: TGTGCCAGCAGCTTGGAATGGGTTAATGGACAGGGGGCGCGAGGCTACACCTTC. It specifies CASSLEWVNGQGARGYTF.